This T cell receptor beta chain was recorded in a study of CD8+ T cells in alopecia areata. RNA extraction was followed by reverse transcription into cDNA, which acted as the sequencing template. Sequencing used immunoSEQ multiplex PCR; TCRdb keeps in-frame clones, though not all of them. The sample records about 180,000 clones, 59% being singletons. V lost 3 bases and J lost 4, with 16 bases in between. Germline V CDR1 and CDR2: ENHRY, SYGVKD. CDR3 length: 16 residues. This receptor was obtained from a human donor with alopecia areata. The starting material was CD4+ T cells sorted from blood, obtained at week 0. The chain couples TRBV10-3 to TRBJ2-1; D is unresolved. DNA for the CDR3: TGTGCCATCAGTGAACCCGCTGGCGGTGGGTACAATGAGCAGTTCTTC. It encodes CAISEPAGGGYNEQFF.